This T cell receptor (beta chain) was sequenced for a study of blood T cell repertoires in COVID-19. Overall study context: There were acute and convalescent COVID-19 samples, and they came from the United States, Italy and Spain. T cells, B-cell-depleted T cells, or PBMCs provided the cDNA or gDNA that served as material.

Patients of the Seattle cohort, enrolled during active infection, were followed longitudinally. The CDR3 spans 13 residues. Trimming pared 3 bases from V and 4 bases from J, leaving 7 bases between. In germline, CDR1 is MNHEY, CDR2 SMNVEV (reference sequence). TCRdb's copy holds only in-frame clones and misses some; the assay was immunoSEQ multiplex PCR. The sample shows around 400,000 clones, around 87% of them seen only once. The sequencing sample was made of peripheral blood. The receptor's source is a woman aged 25 to 39 with COVID-19, enrolled during active disease. The chain carries TRBV27 and TRBJ2-1; possibly TRBD1 for D (5 bases). CDR3 region: CASSLTEYNEQFF. The CDR3 DNA sequence: TGTGCCAGCAGTTTGACAGAATACAATGAGCAGTTCTTC.